This T cell receptor beta chain was found in a study of T cells in Graves' hyperthyroidism and ophthalmopathy. Overall study context: Sampling of peripheral blood happened at initial diagnosis, prior to any treatment.

Ophthalmopathy patients had Clinical Activity Score at least 3, NOSPECS grade at least 4, duration under 3 months. The authors took PBMCs from 10 ml fresh peripheral blood. From RNA transcripts, TCR beta CDR3 regions were amplified. A first-round RT-PCR of the TCR CDR3 used the HTBI primer set. TCRdb itself ran the multiplex PCR reads through MiXCR, one entry per CDR3 protein. The repertoire has roughly 400,000 distinct CDR3 sequences, over 12% of them found once; the top ten carry approximately 27%. This clonotype was found many times. CDR1 is MNHEY and CDR2 is SMNVEV in the germline V gene (reference sequence). This CDR3 spans 14 amino acids. V lost 5 bases, J lost 1 base, and 9 bases lay in between.

The sample was blood. The gene calls are TRBV27 and TRBJ1-5; weak D call: TRBD1 (5 bases). The sequence derives from a man between 50 and 59 years old with Graves' ophthalmopathy. CDR3 loop: CASSHRQSNQPQHF. The CDR3 DNA is TGTGCCAGCAGTCATCGACAGAGCAATCAGCCCCAGCATTTT.